A single sample is the source of the 6 T cell receptor beta chains below, sequenced in a study of T-cell reconstitution after alpha-beta-depleted transplantation in children. Preparation of the TCRbeta library used unique molecular identifiers. TCRdb recomputed calls from the PCR reads with MiXCR, one row per CDR3 protein. This sample yields about 210,000 distinct CDR3 sequences, of which approximately 15% are seen a single time; about 39% belongs to the top ten. Sequencing used PBMCs, mostly from graft donor cells, obtained 360 days after TCRalphabeta/CD19-depleted stem cell transplant. The source of these receptors is a male patient aged 2-10 years who had a stem cell transplant for acute lymphoblastic leukemia, so the T cells may come from the graft donor.

This clonotype was seen a single time. The chain has TRBV7-3 and TRBJ1-1; no firm D call. This CDR3 contains 14 residues. Germline V gene lookup returns CDR1 SGHTA and CDR2 FQGTGA. The V end lost 4 bases, the J end lost 3 bases, and 12 bases lay between the germline ends. Here the CDR3 DNA reads TGTGCCAGCAGCTCATACGGGGTTGACACTGAAGCTTTCTTT. Translation: CASSSYGVDTEAFF.

The chain recombines TRBV7-2 with TRBJ2-7; 8 bases line up with TRBD1. J lost 5 bases, V lost 3 bases, and 9 bases had no gene match. CDR1 and CDR2 (germline): SGHTA, FQGNSA. This CDR3 is 15 amino acids long. CDR3 sequence reads: CASSFFRQGANEQYF. CDR3 coding DNA: TGTGCCAGCAGCTTCTTCAGGCAGGGGGCTAACGAGCAGTACTTC.

The chain joins TRBV18 to TRBJ2-7; possible D gene TRBD2, 6 bases. CDR3 size: 14 residues. V lost 0 bases and J 6 bases, leaving 12 bases between the germline ends. Germline V lookup: CDR1 KGHSH, CDR2 LQKENI. CDR3: CASSPPSTGVEQYF. In DNA, the CDR3 is TGTGCCAGCTCACCACCATCAACGGGGGTCGAGCAGTACTTC.

J is TRBJ1-1 and V is TRBV6-1; TRBD1 matches 11 bases. The CDR3 runs to 15 residues. The germline V gene encodes CDR1 MNHNS and CDR2 SASEGT. The ends lost 6 bases at V and 12 bases at J; junction bases unmatched: 15. The CDR3 coding sequence is TGTGCCAGCAGCTCCGGGACAGGGGGACTCGGGTGGTCTTTCTTT. Protein product: CASSSGTGGLGWSFF.

The V and J genes are TRBV10-3 and TRBJ2-3, with 7 positions matching TRBD1. J lost 4 bases, V lost 4 bases, and 8 bases had no gene match. CDR1 and CDR2 from the germline V gene are ENHRY and SYGVKD. The CDR3 length is 15 residues. This chain's CDR3 is CAISGIRQGADTQYF. DNA of the CDR3: TGTGCCATCAGTGGGATTAGACAGGGCGCAGATACGCAGTATTTT.

This clonotype has more than one count but fewer than ten. The chain is built from TRBV12-3 or TRBV12-4 and TRBJ2-1, with D tentatively TRBD2 (7 bases). V was trimmed by 7 bases and J by 4 bases, leaving 20 bases between them. CDR3 length: 16 residues. CDR3 sequence reads: CASTPQPGGRYNEQFF. Here the CDR3 DNA reads TGTGCCAGCACCCCTCAACCCGGGGGGCGGTACAATGAGCAGTTCTTC.